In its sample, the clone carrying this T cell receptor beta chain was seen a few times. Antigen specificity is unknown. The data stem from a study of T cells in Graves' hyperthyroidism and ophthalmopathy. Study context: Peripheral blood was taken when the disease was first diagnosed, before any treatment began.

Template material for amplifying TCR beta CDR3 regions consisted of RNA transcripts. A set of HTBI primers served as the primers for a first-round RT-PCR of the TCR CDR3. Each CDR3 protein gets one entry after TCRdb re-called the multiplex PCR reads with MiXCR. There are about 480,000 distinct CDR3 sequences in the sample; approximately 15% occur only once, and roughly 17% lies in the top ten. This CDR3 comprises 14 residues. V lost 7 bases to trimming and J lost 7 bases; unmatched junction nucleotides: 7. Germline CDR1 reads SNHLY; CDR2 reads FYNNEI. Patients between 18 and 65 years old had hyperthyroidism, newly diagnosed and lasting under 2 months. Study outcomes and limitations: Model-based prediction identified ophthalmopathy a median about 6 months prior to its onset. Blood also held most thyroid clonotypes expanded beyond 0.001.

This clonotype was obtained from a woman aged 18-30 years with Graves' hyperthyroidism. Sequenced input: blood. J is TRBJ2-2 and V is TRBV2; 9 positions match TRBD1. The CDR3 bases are TGTGCCAGCAACCCGGGACAGGGATTCGGGGAGCTGTTTTTT. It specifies CASNPGQGFGELFF. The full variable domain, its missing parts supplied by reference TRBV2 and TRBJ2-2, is EPEVTQTPSHQVTQMGQEVILRCVPISNHLYFYWYRQILGQKVEFLVSFYNNEISEKSEIFDDQFSVERPDGSNFTLKIRSTKLEDSAMYFCASNPGQGFGELFFGEGSRLTVL.